Listed below are T cell receptor beta chains from one sample, sequenced in a study of T-cell reconstitution after alpha-beta-depleted transplantation in children. TCRdb itself ran the PCR reads through MiXCR, one entry per CDR3 protein. The sample consists of around 420,000 distinct CDR3 sequences, under 20% of them appearing once. Sequenced here: PBMCs, mostly from graft donor cells, sampled 360 days after TCRalphabeta/CD19-depleted stem cell transplant. The receptors were sampled from a boy in the first two years of life who had a stem cell transplant for Wiskott-Aldrich syndrome, so the T cells may come from the graft donor. Each CDR3 is given with its conserved first and last residue. The order of the fields is J gene, D gene, clone size, V gene, CDR3 length, CDR3 protein, CDR3 DNA. A D gene is named only where the DNA matches it firmly. Only some rows state a clone size, as once, few, many or a class for expanded clones.

j_gene: TRBJ2-7
d_gene: -
abundance: -
v_gene: TRBV5-1
len: 14
CDR3aa: CASSPSGHRWEQYF
CDR3nt: TGCGCCAGCAGCCCGTCGGGACACCGTTGGGAGCAGTACTTC

j_gene: TRBJ2-5
d_gene: -
abundance: -
v_gene: TRBV5-5
len: 14
CDR3aa: CASSLEGIGETQYF
CDR3nt: TGTGCCAGCAGCTTGGAAGGGATCGGAGAGACCCAGTACTTC

j_gene: TRBJ2-2
d_gene: -
abundance: few
v_gene: TRBV4-3
len: 16
CDR3aa: CASSQRHGLLTGELFF
CDR3nt: TGCGCCAGCAGCCAACGGCACGGACTTCTCACCGGGGAGCTGTTTTTT

j_gene: TRBJ2-2
d_gene: -
abundance: -
v_gene: TRBV24-1
len: 18
CDR3aa: CATSTVHHAAINTGELFF
CDR3nt: TGTGCCACCAGCACGGTGCACCATGCAGCCATAAACACCGGGGAGCTGTTTTTT

j_gene: TRBJ2-1
d_gene: TRBD2
abundance: many
v_gene: TRBV10-3
len: 15
CDR3aa: CAISEGLAGNNEQFF
CDR3nt: TGTGCCATCAGTGAGGGCCTAGCGGGGAACAATGAGCAGTTCTTC

j_gene: TRBJ2-2
d_gene: -
abundance: -
v_gene: TRBV5-6
len: 14
CDR3aa: CASSLALGAGELFF
CDR3nt: TGTGCCAGCAGCTTGGCATTAGGTGCCGGGGAGCTGTTTTTT

j_gene: TRBJ2-5
d_gene: -
abundance: -
v_gene: TRBV24-1
len: 15
CDR3aa: CATSDPSGTRETQYF
CDR3nt: TGTGCCACCAGTGACCCCTCAGGGACTCGGGAGACCCAGTACTTC

j_gene: TRBJ2-1
d_gene: -
abundance: -
v_gene: TRBV12-3/TRBV12-4
len: 18
CDR3aa: CACSFKRTTALTYNEQFF
CDR3nt: TGTGCCTGCAGTTTTAAACGAACGACAGCCTTAACCTACAATGAGCAGTTCTTC

j_gene: TRBJ2-1
d_gene: -
abundance: few
v_gene: TRBV11-3
len: 14
CDR3aa: CASKDQVYYNEQFF
CDR3nt: TGTGCCAGCAAGGACCAAGTCTACTACAATGAGCAGTTCTTC

j_gene: TRBJ2-2
d_gene: TRBD2
abundance: -
v_gene: TRBV10-3
len: 15
CDR3aa: CATPLLAGNTGELFF
CDR3nt: TGTGCCACCCCTCTCCTAGCGGGGAACACCGGGGAGCTGTTTTTT

j_gene: TRBJ1-4
d_gene: TRBD1
abundance: -
v_gene: TRBV3-1
len: 14
CDR3aa: CASSQEGGTVRLFF
CDR3nt: TGTGCCAGCAGCCAAGAGGGGGGGACAGTTCGACTGTTTTTT

j_gene: TRBJ2-7
d_gene: -
abundance: few
v_gene: TRBV5-1
len: 15
CDR3aa: CASSSGTYGTYEQYF
CDR3nt: TGCGCCAGCAGTTCAGGGACCTACGGGACCTACGAGCAGTACTTC

j_gene: TRBJ2-3
d_gene: TRBD2
abundance: -
v_gene: TRBV15
len: 22
CDR3aa: CATSRGSWGTSGRASSTETQYF
CDR3nt: TGTGCCACCAGCAGAGGGTCGTGGGGGACTAGCGGGAGGGCCTCGAGCACAGAAACGCAGTATTTT

j_gene: TRBJ2-3
d_gene: -
abundance: -
v_gene: TRBV2
len: 19
CDR3aa: CASEGWAGTQAVLPDTQYF
CDR3nt: TGTGCCAGCGAAGGGTGGGCAGGGACTCAGGCAGTTCTTCCAGATACGCAGTATTTT

j_gene: TRBJ2-2
d_gene: -
abundance: -
v_gene: TRBV10-3
len: 13
CDR3aa: CAISDGLAGELFF
CDR3nt: TGTGCCATCAGTGACGGACTCGCCGGGGAGCTGTTTTTT

j_gene: TRBJ2-3
d_gene: -
abundance: few
v_gene: TRBV12-3/TRBV12-4
len: 15
CDR3aa: CASSFLQGLADTQYF
CDR3nt: TGTGCCAGCAGTTTTCTCCAGGGATTAGCAGATACGCAGTATTTT

j_gene: TRBJ2-7
d_gene: -
abundance: -
v_gene: TRBV20-1
len: 15
CDR3aa: CSARDRSEQYYEQYF
CDR3nt: TGCAGTGCTAGAGATCGGTCGGAGCAATACTACGAGCAGTACTTC

j_gene: TRBJ2-4
d_gene: -
abundance: many
v_gene: TRBV20-1
len: 13
CDR3aa: CSAPGRAKNIQYF
CDR3nt: TGCAGTGCCCCCGGCAGGGCCAAAAACATTCAGTACTTC

j_gene: TRBJ2-4
d_gene: -
abundance: few
v_gene: TRBV12-3/TRBV12-4
len: 12
CDR3aa: CASSPGTVIQYF
CDR3nt: TGTGCCAGCAGTCCGGGGACGGTCATTCAGTACTTC

j_gene: TRBJ2-7
d_gene: -
abundance: few
v_gene: TRBV7-6
len: 14
CDR3aa: CASSQAGHPYEQYF
CDR3nt: TGTGCCAGCAGCCAAGCGGGACACCCCTACGAGCAGTACTTC

j_gene: TRBJ2-1
d_gene: -
abundance: few
v_gene: TRBV12-3/TRBV12-4
len: 14
CDR3aa: CASSLGRPSNEQFF
CDR3nt: TGTGCCAGCAGTTTAGGTAGGCCCTCCAATGAGCAGTTCTTC

j_gene: TRBJ2-1
d_gene: TRBD2
abundance: -
v_gene: TRBV6-5
len: 15
CDR3aa: CASSYGLATYNEQFF
CDR3nt: TGTGCCAGCAGTTACGGACTAGCGACTTACAATGAGCAGTTCTTC

j_gene: TRBJ2-3
d_gene: TRBD2
abundance: -
v_gene: TRBV29-1
len: 16
CDR3aa: CSVKGLAGLSTDTQYF
CDR3nt: TGCAGCGTGAAGGGACTAGCGGGGCTTAGCACAGATACGCAGTATTTT

j_gene: TRBJ1-2
d_gene: TRBD1
abundance: -
v_gene: TRBV12-3/TRBV12-4
len: 13
CDR3aa: CASSRTGGHGYTF
CDR3nt: TGTGCCAGCTCCCGGACAGGTGGACATGGCTACACCTTC

j_gene: TRBJ2-1
d_gene: -
abundance: many
v_gene: TRBV6-2/TRBV6-3
len: 12
CDR3aa: CASSYVGGEQFF
CDR3nt: TGTGCCAGCAGTTACGTCGGCGGGGAGCAGTTCTTC

j_gene: TRBJ2-3
d_gene: TRBD2
abundance: few
v_gene: TRBV20-1
len: 14
CDR3aa: CSARRRGGGDTQYF
CDR3nt: TGCAGTGCTAGGCGGCGCGGGGGGGGAGATACGCAGTATTTT

j_gene: TRBJ2-5
d_gene: TRBD2
abundance: many
v_gene: TRBV5-1
len: 13
CDR3aa: CASSLAGLETQYF
CDR3nt: TGTGCCAGCAGTTTAGCGGGTTTGGAGACCCAGTACTTC

j_gene: TRBJ2-5
d_gene: TRBD1
abundance: few
v_gene: TRBV7-2
len: 16
CDR3aa: CASSLTGTGTFETQYF
CDR3nt: TGTGCCAGCAGCTTAACCGGGACAGGGACGTTTGAGACCCAGTACTTC

j_gene: TRBJ2-7
d_gene: -
abundance: few
v_gene: TRBV7-7
len: 14
CDR3aa: CASSLGAASYEQYF
CDR3nt: TGTGCCAGCAGCTTAGGGGCAGCCTCCTACGAGCAGTACTTC

j_gene: TRBJ2-1
d_gene: -
abundance: few
v_gene: TRBV10-3
len: 13
CDR3aa: CAISEVAINEQFF
CDR3nt: TGTGCCATCAGTGAGGTGGCTATCAATGAGCAGTTCTTC

j_gene: TRBJ2-4
d_gene: -
abundance: few
v_gene: TRBV6-1
len: 14
CDR3aa: CASRADPALNIQYF
CDR3nt: TGTGCCAGCAGAGCGGACCCAGCCCTTAACATTCAGTACTTC

j_gene: TRBJ1-4
d_gene: TRBD1
abundance: -
v_gene: TRBV28
len: 14
CDR3aa: CASSSGQTNEKLFF
CDR3nt: TGTGCCAGCAGTTCGGGACAGACTAATGAAAAACTGTTTTTT

j_gene: TRBJ2-7
d_gene: -
abundance: -
v_gene: TRBV14
len: 21
CDR3aa: CASSQDRGGPGVHSDYYEQYF
CDR3nt: TGTGCCAGCAGCCAAGATAGGGGGGGACCAGGGGTGCACTCCGACTACTACGAGCAGTACTTC

j_gene: TRBJ2-7
d_gene: TRBD1
abundance: -
v_gene: TRBV4-1
len: 15
CDR3aa: CASSTLDRGVDEQYF
CDR3nt: TGCGCCAGCAGCACCCTGGACAGGGGCGTAGACGAGCAGTACTTC

j_gene: TRBJ2-7
d_gene: -
abundance: few
v_gene: TRBV7-9
len: 15
CDR3aa: CASSSAAMRGYEQYF
CDR3nt: TGTGCCAGCAGCTCCGCGGCAATGAGGGGCTACGAGCAGTACTTC

j_gene: TRBJ2-4
d_gene: TRBD2
abundance: few
v_gene: TRBV4-1
len: 15
CDR3aa: CASSPRLAGGNIQYF
CDR3nt: TGCGCCAGCAGCCCCCGACTAGCGGGGGGAAACATTCAGTACTTC

j_gene: TRBJ2-1
d_gene: TRBD2
abundance: few
v_gene: TRBV6-1
len: 15
CDR3aa: CASVAGHSSYNEQFF
CDR3nt: TGTGCCAGCGTAGCGGGACACAGCTCCTACAATGAGCAGTTCTTC

j_gene: TRBJ2-5
d_gene: -
abundance: -
v_gene: TRBV15
len: 15
CDR3aa: CATSSRTEVQETQYF
CDR3nt: TGTGCCACCAGCTCCCGGACAGAAGTTCAAGAGACCCAGTACTTC

j_gene: TRBJ1-4
d_gene: -
abundance: -
v_gene: TRBV12-3/TRBV12-4
len: 14
CDR3aa: CASGNRSVSEKLFF
CDR3nt: TGTGCCAGCGGCAATCGGTCTGTGAGTGAAAAACTGTTTTTT

j_gene: TRBJ2-2
d_gene: -
abundance: -
v_gene: TRBV20-1
len: 14
CDR3aa: CSARVRGNTGELFF
CDR3nt: TGCAGTGCTAGAGTTAGGGGGAACACCGGGGAGCTGTTTTTT

j_gene: TRBJ1-1
d_gene: -
abundance: few
v_gene: TRBV7-2
len: 16
CDR3aa: CASSLALGGVNTEAFF
CDR3nt: TGTGCCAGCAGCTTAGCGCTAGGAGGGGTGAACACTGAAGCTTTCTTT

j_gene: TRBJ2-5
d_gene: -
abundance: many
v_gene: TRBV20-1
len: 16
CDR3aa: CSARDLGGGHQETQYF
CDR3nt: TGCAGTGCTAGAGATCTTGGAGGAGGGCACCAAGAGACCCAGTACTTC

j_gene: TRBJ2-7
d_gene: TRBD1
abundance: -
v_gene: TRBV27
len: 15
CDR3aa: CASSRPGTGVYEQYF
CDR3nt: TGTGCCAGCAGCCGCCCCGGGACAGGGGTGTACGAGCAGTACTTC

j_gene: TRBJ2-1
d_gene: -
abundance: -
v_gene: TRBV24-1
len: 13
CDR3aa: CATSAETSNEQFF
CDR3nt: TGTGCCACCAGTGCTGAGACTAGCAATGAGCAGTTCTTC

j_gene: TRBJ2-1
d_gene: -
abundance: -
v_gene: TRBV6-1
len: 17
CDR3aa: CASRPQPPDTSHNEQFF
CDR3nt: TGTGCCAGCAGGCCGCAACCCCCGGACACCTCCCACAATGAGCAGTTCTTC

j_gene: TRBJ2-7
d_gene: TRBD1
abundance: -
v_gene: TRBV6-5
len: 14
CDR3aa: CASSYSDRAGEQYF
CDR3nt: TGTGCCAGCAGTTATTCTGACAGGGCTGGAGAGCAGTACTTC

j_gene: TRBJ2-1
d_gene: -
abundance: few
v_gene: TRBV12-3/TRBV12-4
len: 15
CDR3aa: CASSLVSLSYNEQFF
CDR3nt: TGTGCCAGCAGTTTAGTGAGTTTGTCCTACAATGAGCAGTTCTTC

j_gene: TRBJ2-1
d_gene: -
abundance: few
v_gene: TRBV4-2
len: 14
CDR3aa: CASSQEGAGNEQFF
CDR3nt: TGTGCCAGCAGCCAGGAGGGAGCTGGGAATGAGCAGTTCTTC

j_gene: TRBJ1-1
d_gene: -
abundance: -
v_gene: TRBV4-1
len: 11
CDR3aa: CASSHNTEAFF
CDR3nt: TGCGCCAGCAGCCATAACACTGAAGCTTTCTTT

j_gene: TRBJ1-1
d_gene: -
abundance: -
v_gene: TRBV20-1
len: 11
CDR3aa: CSATKWWEAFF
CDR3nt: TGCAGTGCCACTAAGTGGTGGGAAGCTTTCTTT

j_gene: TRBJ2-7
d_gene: TRBD1
abundance: -
v_gene: TRBV3-1
len: 17
CDR3aa: CASSPKSGRGRYYEQYF
CDR3nt: TGTGCCAGCAGCCCTAAAAGCGGCAGGGGGCGCTACTACGAGCAGTACTTC

j_gene: TRBJ2-7
d_gene: TRBD1
abundance: -
v_gene: TRBV20-1
len: 14
CDR3aa: CSARDPDRLYEQYF
CDR3nt: TGCAGTGCTAGGGACCCGGACAGGCTCTACGAGCAGTACTTC

j_gene: TRBJ2-3
d_gene: TRBD1
abundance: -
v_gene: TRBV5-4
len: 15
CDR3aa: CASSTPGQTTDTQYF
CDR3nt: TGTGCCAGCAGCACCCCGGGACAGACCACAGATACGCAGTATTTT

j_gene: TRBJ2-5
d_gene: -
abundance: few
v_gene: TRBV6-5
len: 13
CDR3aa: CASSYTGPETQYF
CDR3nt: TGTGCCAGCAGTTACACGGGACCAGAGACCCAGTACTTC

j_gene: TRBJ2-1
d_gene: TRBD2
abundance: few
v_gene: TRBV6-1
len: 16
CDR3aa: CASSKGLAAGSDEQFF
CDR3nt: TGTGCCAGCAGTAAGGGACTAGCGGCGGGCTCGGATGAGCAGTTCTTC

j_gene: TRBJ2-7
d_gene: TRBD1
abundance: few
v_gene: TRBV20-1
len: 13
CDR3aa: CSARETGGDNLYF
CDR3nt: TGCAGTGCTAGGGAGACAGGGGGCGATAATCTGTACTTC

j_gene: TRBJ2-1
d_gene: -
abundance: once
v_gene: TRBV7-9
len: 16
CDR3aa: CASSLVDRILYNEQFF
CDR3nt: TGTGCCAGCAGCTTAGTCGATAGGATCCTTTACAATGAGCAGTTCTTC